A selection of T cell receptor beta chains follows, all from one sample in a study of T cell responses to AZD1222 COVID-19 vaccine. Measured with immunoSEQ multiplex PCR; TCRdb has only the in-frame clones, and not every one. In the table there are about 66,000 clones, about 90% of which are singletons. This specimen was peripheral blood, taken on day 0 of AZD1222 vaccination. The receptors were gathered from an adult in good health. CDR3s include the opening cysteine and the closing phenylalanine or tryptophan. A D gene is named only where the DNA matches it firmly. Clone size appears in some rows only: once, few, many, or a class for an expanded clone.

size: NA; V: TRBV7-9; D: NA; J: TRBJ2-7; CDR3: CASSSSGPYYEQYF; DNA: TGTGCCAGCAGCTCCTCGGGGCCCTACTACGAGCAGTACTTC
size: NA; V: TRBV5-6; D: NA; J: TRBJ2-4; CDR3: CASSWRTLAKNIQYF; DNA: TGTGCCAGCAGCTGGAGGACATTAGCCAAAAACATTCAGTACTTC
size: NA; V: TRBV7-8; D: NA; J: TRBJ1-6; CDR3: CASSLDAAANSPLHF; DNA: TGTGCCAGCAGCTTAGATGCAGCGGCAAATTCACCCCTCCACTTT
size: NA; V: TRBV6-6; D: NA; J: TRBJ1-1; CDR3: CASSLKLNTEAFF; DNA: TGTGCCAGCAGTTTGAAGTTGAACACTGAAGCTTTCTTT
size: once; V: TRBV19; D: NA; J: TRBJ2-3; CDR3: CASSQESPTDTQYF; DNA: TGTGCCAGTAGTCAAGAAAGCCCCACAGATACGCAGTATTTT
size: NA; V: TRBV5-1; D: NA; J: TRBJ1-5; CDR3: CASSLDGDGNQPQHF; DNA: TGCGCCAGCAGCTTGGACGGGGATGGCAATCAGCCCCAGCATTTT
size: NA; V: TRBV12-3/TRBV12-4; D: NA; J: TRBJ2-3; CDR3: CASSGSGDTQYF; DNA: TGTGCCAGCTCGGGGTCGGGCGATACGCAGTATTTT
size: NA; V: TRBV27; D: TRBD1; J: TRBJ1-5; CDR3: CASSLSGTGIQPQHF; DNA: TGTGCCAGCAGTCTATCCGGGACAGGGATACAGCCCCAGCATTTT
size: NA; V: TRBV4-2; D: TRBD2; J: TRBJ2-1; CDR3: CASSQDPASGRAGNEQFF; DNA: TGTGCCAGCAGCCAAGATCCGGCTAGCGGGAGGGCGGGGAATGAGCAGTTCTTC
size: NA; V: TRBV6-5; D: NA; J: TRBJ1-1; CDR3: CASIFEGRKNTEAFF; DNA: TGTGCCAGCATTTTCGAGGGACGGAAGAACACTGAAGCTTTCTTT
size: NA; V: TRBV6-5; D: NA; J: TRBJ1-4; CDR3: CASRLDRLGEKLFF; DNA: TGTGCCAGCAGACTGGACCGTCTGGGTGAAAAACTGTTTTTT
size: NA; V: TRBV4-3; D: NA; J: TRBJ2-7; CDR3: CASSPYGGPYEQYF; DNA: TGCGCCAGCAGCCCCTACGGGGGGCCCTACGAGCAGTACTTC
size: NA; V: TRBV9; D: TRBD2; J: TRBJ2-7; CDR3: CASSVEGTSGKQYF; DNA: TGTGCCAGCAGCGTAGAGGGGACTAGTGGGAAGCAGTACTTC
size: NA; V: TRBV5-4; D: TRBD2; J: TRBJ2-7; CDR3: CASSLGLAGGISYEQYF; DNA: TGTGCCAGCAGCTTGGGACTAGCGGGGGGCATCTCCTACGAGCAGTACTTC
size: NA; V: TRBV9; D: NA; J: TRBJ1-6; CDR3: CASSVQESVLPLHF; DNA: TGTGCCAGCAGCGTACAAGAGTCGGTTTTGCCCCTCCACTTT
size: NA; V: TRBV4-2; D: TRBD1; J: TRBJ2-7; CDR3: CASSQGTGAGRGYEQYF; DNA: TGTGCCAGCAGCCAAGGGACAGGGGCAGGGCGAGGGTACGAGCAGTACTTC
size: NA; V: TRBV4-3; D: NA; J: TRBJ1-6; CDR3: CASSQYGSSYNSPLHF; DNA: TGCGCCAGCAGCCAGTACGGGAGCTCCTATAATTCACCCCTCCACTTT
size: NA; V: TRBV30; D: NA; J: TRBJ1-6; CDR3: CAWYPAGVSYNSPLHF; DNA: TGTGCCTGGTATCCCGCGGGTGTCTCCTATAATTCACCCCTCCACTTT
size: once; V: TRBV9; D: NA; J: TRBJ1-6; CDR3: CASSVGGGPSYNSPLHF; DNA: TGTGCCAGCAGCGTAGGGGGCGGCCCCTCCTATAATTCACCCCTCCACTTT
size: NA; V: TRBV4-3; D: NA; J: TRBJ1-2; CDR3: CASSQEPSPPRDYGYTF; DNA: TGCGCCAGCAGCCAAGAGCCGTCCCCACCCAGAGATTATGGCTACACCTTC
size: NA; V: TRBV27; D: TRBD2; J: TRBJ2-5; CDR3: CASLGGCLQETQYF; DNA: TGTGCCAGCCTCGGGGGGTGCCTCCAAGAGACCCAGTACTTC
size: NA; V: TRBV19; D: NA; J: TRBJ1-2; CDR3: CASRSPQTGEYGYTF; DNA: TGTGCCAGTAGGTCGCCGCAGACAGGAGAGTATGGCTACACCTTC
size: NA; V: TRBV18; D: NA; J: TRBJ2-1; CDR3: CASSPRYNEQFF; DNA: TGTGCCAGCTCACCAAGATACAATGAGCAGTTCTTC
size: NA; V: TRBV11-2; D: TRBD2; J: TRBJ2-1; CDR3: CASSLALGPVAGAYNEQFF; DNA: TGTGCCAGCAGCTTAGCGCTAGGTCCTGTGGCGGGAGCCTACAATGAGCAGTTCTTC
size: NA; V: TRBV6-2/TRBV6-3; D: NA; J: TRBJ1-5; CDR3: CASSYPDRQPQHF; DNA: TGTGCCAGCAGTTACCCCGACAGGCAGCCCCAGCATTTT
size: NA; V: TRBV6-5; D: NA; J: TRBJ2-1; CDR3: CASTVYNEQFF; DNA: TGTGCCAGTACAGTTTACAATGAGCAGTTCTTC
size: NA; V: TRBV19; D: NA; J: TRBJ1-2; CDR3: CASSIVGVGAYGYTF; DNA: TGTGCCAGTAGTATAGTGGGGGTGGGGGCCTATGGCTACACCTTC
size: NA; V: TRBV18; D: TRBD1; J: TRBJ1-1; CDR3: CASSPSGGRNTEAFF; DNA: TGTGCCAGCTCACCTTCAGGGGGCAGGAACACTGAAGCTTTCTTT
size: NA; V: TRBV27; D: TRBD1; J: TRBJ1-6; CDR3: CASRLGQGPRSPLHF; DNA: TGTGCCAGCAGACTCGGACAGGGCCCCCGTTCACCCCTCCACTTT
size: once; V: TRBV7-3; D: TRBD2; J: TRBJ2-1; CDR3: CASSLGGRVDEQFF; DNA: TGTGCCAGCAGCTTAGGAGGGAGGGTCGATGAGCAGTTCTTC
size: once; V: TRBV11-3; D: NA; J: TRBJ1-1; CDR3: CASSLVSSPRTEAFF; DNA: TGTGCCAGCAGCTTAGTGTCGTCACCGAGGACTGAAGCTTTCTTT
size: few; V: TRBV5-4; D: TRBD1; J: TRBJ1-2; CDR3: CASSEPGQHNYGYTF; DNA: TGTGCCAGCAGCGAACCGGGACAGCACAACTATGGCTACACCTTC
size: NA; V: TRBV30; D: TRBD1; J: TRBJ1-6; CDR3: CAWNDRGFHF; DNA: TGTGCCTGGAACGACAGGGGCTTCCACTTT
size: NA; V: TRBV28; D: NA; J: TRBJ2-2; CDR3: CASSENTGELFF; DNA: TGTGCCAGCAGCGAGAACACCGGGGAGCTGTTTTTT
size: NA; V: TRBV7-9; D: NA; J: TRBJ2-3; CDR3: CASSSPSGAPYVGTQYF; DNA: TGTGCCAGCAGCTCCCCCTCCGGGGCCCCCTATGTCGGTACGCAGTATTTT
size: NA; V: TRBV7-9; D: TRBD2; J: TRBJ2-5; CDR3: CASSPSGGEQETQYF; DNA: TGTGCCAGCAGTCCCTCGGGAGGGGAACAAGAGACCCAGTACTTC
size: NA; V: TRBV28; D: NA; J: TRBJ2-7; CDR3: CASRPPNSEGYEQYF; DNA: TGTGCCAGCAGGCCACCCAACTCCGAGGGTTACGAGCAGTACTTC
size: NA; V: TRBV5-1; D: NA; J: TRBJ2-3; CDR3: CASSLGGTGSTDTQYF; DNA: TGCGCCAGCAGCTTAGGGGGGACGGGAAGCACAGATACGCAGTATTTT
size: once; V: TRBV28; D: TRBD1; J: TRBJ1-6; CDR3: CASTVLGSSQGSGSPLHF; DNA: TGTGCCAGCACCGTTTTAGGGTCCTCACAGGGGTCCGGTTCACCCCTCCACTTT
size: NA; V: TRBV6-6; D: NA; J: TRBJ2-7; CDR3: CASSLLGPSYEQYF; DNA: TGTGCCAGCAGTTTGCTGGGCCCATCCTACGAGCAGTACTTC
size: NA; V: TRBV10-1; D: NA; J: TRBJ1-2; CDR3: CASSVDPSRGYTF; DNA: TGCGCCAGCAGTGTTGACCCCTCAAGGGGCTACACCTTC
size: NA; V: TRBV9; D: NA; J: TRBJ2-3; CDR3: CASSPRGGDPTDTQYF; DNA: TGTGCCAGCAGCCCCAGGGGGGGGGACCCCACAGATACGCAGTATTTT
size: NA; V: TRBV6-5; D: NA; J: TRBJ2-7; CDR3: CASSNSGGAYEQYF; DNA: TGTGCCAGCAGTAATAGCGGAGGAGCCTACGAGCAGTACTTC
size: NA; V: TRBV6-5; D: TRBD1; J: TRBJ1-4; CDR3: CASRAGTGNEKLFF; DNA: TGTGCCAGCAGGGCCGGGACAGGGAATGAAAAACTGTTTTTT
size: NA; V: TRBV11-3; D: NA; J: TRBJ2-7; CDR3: CASSLGGTYRYEQYF; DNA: TGTGCCAGCAGCTTAGGCGGGACGTACCGCTACGAGCAGTACTTC
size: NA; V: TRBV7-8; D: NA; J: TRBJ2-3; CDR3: CASSYNTDTQYF; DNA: TGTGCCAGCAGCTACAACACAGATACGCAGTATTTT
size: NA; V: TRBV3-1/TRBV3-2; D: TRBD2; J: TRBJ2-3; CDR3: CASSQGAGVADTQYF; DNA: TGTGCCAGCAGCCAAGGGGCGGGAGTCGCAGATACGCAGTATTTT
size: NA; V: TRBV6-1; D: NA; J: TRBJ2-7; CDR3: CASSERAGTLYEQYF; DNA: TGTGCCAGCAGTGAACGTGCAGGTACCCTTTACGAGCAGTACTTC
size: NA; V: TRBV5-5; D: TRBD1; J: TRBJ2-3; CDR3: CASSLAGQGAGPDTQYF; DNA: TGTGCCAGCAGCTTGGCCGGACAGGGGGCTGGCCCAGATACGCAGTATTTT
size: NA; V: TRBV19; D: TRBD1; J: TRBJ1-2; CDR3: CASTRDRQNYGYTF; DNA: TGTGCCAGTACGAGGGACAGGCAGAACTATGGCTACACCTTC
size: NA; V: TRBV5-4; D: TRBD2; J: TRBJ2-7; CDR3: CASSPSSGRLLTTYEQYF; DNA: TGTGCCAGCAGCCCATCCAGCGGGAGGTTACTTACAACCTACGAGCAGTACTTC
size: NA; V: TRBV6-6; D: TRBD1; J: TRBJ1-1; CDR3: CATTIRGGENTEAFF; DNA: TGTGCCACCACGATCAGAGGGGGCGAGAACACTGAAGCTTTCTTT
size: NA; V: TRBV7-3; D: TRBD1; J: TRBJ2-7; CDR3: CASSLTGQDTQYF; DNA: TGTGCCAGCAGCTTAACGGGACAGGATACTCAGTACTTC
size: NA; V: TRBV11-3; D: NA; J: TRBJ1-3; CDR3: CASSKGESGNTIYF; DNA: TGTGCCAGCAGCAAGGGGGAGTCTGGAAACACCATATATTTT
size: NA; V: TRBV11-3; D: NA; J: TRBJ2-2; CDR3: CASSLDRIGELFF; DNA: TGTGCCAGCAGCTTAGATAGGATCGGGGAGCTGTTTTTT
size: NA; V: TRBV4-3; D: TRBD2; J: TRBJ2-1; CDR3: CASSQELAGGSYNEQFF; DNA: TGCGCCAGCAGCCAAGAATTAGCGGGGGGGTCCTACAATGAGCAGTTCTTC
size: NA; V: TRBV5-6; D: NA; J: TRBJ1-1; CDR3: CASSPTMGSNTEAFF; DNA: TGTGCCAGCAGCCCGACTATGGGGTCGAACACTGAAGCTTTCTTT